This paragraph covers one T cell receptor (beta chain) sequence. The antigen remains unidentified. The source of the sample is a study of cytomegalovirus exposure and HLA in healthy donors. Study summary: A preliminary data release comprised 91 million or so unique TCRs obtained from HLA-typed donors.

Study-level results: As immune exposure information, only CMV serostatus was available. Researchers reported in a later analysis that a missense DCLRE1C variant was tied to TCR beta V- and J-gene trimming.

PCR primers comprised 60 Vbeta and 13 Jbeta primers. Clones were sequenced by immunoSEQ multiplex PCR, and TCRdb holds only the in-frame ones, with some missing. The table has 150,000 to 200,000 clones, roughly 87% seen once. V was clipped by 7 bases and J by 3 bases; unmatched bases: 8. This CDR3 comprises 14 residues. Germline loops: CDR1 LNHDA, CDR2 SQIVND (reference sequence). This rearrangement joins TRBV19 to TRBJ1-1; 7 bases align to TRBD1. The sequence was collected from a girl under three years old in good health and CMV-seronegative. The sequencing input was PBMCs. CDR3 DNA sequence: TGTGCCAGTATCCCGACAGGGAAGGACACTGAAGCTTTCTTT. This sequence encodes CASIPTGKDTEAFF.